The 29 T cell receptor beta chains below were found in one sample sequenced in a study of cytomegalovirus exposure and HLA in healthy donors. The protocol was immunoSEQ multiplex PCR, while the TCRdb copy is restricted to in-frame clones and leaves out a portion. The sample includes about 160,000 clones, around 96% seen only once; the top ten take 0.8% to 0.95%. Sequencing was performed on PBMCs. These receptors originate from a woman aged 18-29 years in good health and CMV-seronegative.

J is TRBJ2-3 and V is TRBV2; 10 bases line up with TRBD2. V was pared by 6 bases and J by 2 bases, with 5 bases of the junction left unmatched. The CDR3 sequence is 15 residues long. The V gene's germline CDR1 is SNHLY and CDR2 FYNNEI. The CDR3 spells CASRLAGGPTDTQYF. The DNA for the CDR3 is TGTGCCAGCAGATTAGCGGGGGGCCCCACAGATACGCAGTATTTT.

The rearrangement uses TRBV18 and TRBJ1-1; TRBD1 aligns across 8 bases. V was clipped by 2 bases and J by 12 bases; unmatched bases: 8. The CDR3 spans 13 residues. The germline gives CDR1 KGHSH, CDR2 LQKENI. CDR3 in amino acids: CASSPSGQGATFF. In DNA form, the CDR3 reads TGTGCCAGCTCACCATCCGGCCAGGGGGCAACTTTCTTT.

The chain joins TRBV18 to TRBJ2-7, with 9 bases aligning to TRBD1. This CDR3 is 15 amino acids long. V lost 6 bases and J lost 2; bases outside the gene matches: 8. Per germline, CDR1 KGHSH and CDR2 LQKENI. As DNA, the CDR3 is TGTGCCAGCTCCCCCGGGACAGGGATCCCCTACGAGCAGTACTTC. It translates to CASSPGTGIPYEQYF.

The rearrangement links TRBV2 to TRBJ1-5; 8 bases fit TRBD1. Germline V gives CDR1 SNHLY, CDR2 FYNNEI. The junction had 9 bases not matched to a gene; V was cut back by 5 bases and J by 0 bases. The CDR3 length is 17 residues. CDR3 nucleotide sequence: TGTGCCAGCAGTTTCTTTCCGGGACAGGCTAGCAATCAGCCCCAGCATTTT. Amino acids: CASSFFPGQASNQPQHF. The full variable domain, with the rest looked up from reference TRBV2 and TRBJ1-5, is EPEVTQTPSHQVTQMGQEVILRCVPISNHLYFYWYRQILGQKVEFLVSFYNNEISEKSEIFDDQFSVERPDGSNFTLKIRSTKLEDSAMYFCASSFFPGQASNQPQHFGDGTRLSIL.

The chain's CDR3 is CASSLPGGTDTQYF. The DNA for the CDR3 is TGTGCCAGTAGTTTGCCGGGGGGCACAGATACGCAGTATTTT. The rearrangement uses TRBV19 and TRBJ2-3; a weak D match, TRBD2 (6 bases). The ends were cut back, 5 bases at V and 1 base at J, with 10 bases in the middle. The CDR3 spans 14 residues. CDR1 and CDR2 (germline): LNHDA, SQIVND (reference sequence). Full variable domain (remainder filled in from reference TRBV19 and TRBJ2-3): DGGITQSPKYLFRKEGQNVTLSCEQNLNHDAMYWYRQDPGQGLRLIYYSQIVNDFQKGDIAEGYSVSREKKESFPLTVTSAQKNPTAFYLCASSLPGGTDTQYFGPGTRLTVL.

The chain has TRBV7-2 and TRBJ2-3, with 7 nucleotides matching TRBD2. The CDR3 loop spans 14 amino acids. Unmatched junction bases numbered 3, after V lost 0 bases and J lost 6 bases. CDR1 is SGHTA, CDR2 FQGNSA, per germline. As DNA, the CDR3 is TGTGCCAGCAGCTTAGCGGGGGGGTGGGATACGCAGTATTTT. Protein sequence: CASSLAGGWDTQYF.

V and J are TRBV30 and TRBJ2-5, with a tentative D call TRBD2 (6 bases). The germline V gene encodes CDR1 GTSNPN and CDR2 SVGIG (reference sequence). This CDR3 is built from 11 residues. Trimming left V 5 bases short and J 7 bases short, with 11 bases between. The CDR3 reads CAWLSGGTQYF. DNA of the CDR3: TGTGCCTGGCTTAGCGGTGGGACCCAGTACTTC.

This clone was seen a handful of times. The chain carries TRBV9 and TRBJ1-6; 7 nucleotides agree with TRBD1. V was clipped by 0 bases and J by 9 bases; unmatched bases: 6. The germline CDR1 and CDR2 sequences are SGDLS and YYNGEE. The CDR3 sequence is 15 residues long. The CDR3 reads CASSVAEGAGSPLHF. The CDR3 DNA reads TGTGCCAGCAGCGTAGCGGAGGGGGCAGGTTCACCCCTCCACTTT. The full variable domain, rest sourced from reference TRBV9 and TRBJ1-6, is DSGVTQTPKHLITATGQRVTLRCSPRSGDLSVYWYQQSLDQGLQFLIQYYNGEERAKGNILERFSAQQFPDLHSELNLSSLELGDSALYFCASSVAEGAGSPLHFGNGTRLTVT.

To note about this clone: Other DNA sequences from this sample encode an identical CDR3 as well. The chain uses TRBV9 and TRBJ2-7; 13 bases are shared with TRBD2. The CDR3 covers 15 residues. Germline CDR1 reads SGDLS; CDR2 reads YYNGEE. Germline trimming cut 4 bases from V and 3 bases from J; bases unmatched to any gene: 4. The CDR3 loop is CASSPRTSGGYEQYF. Here the CDR3 DNA reads TGTGCCAGCAGCCCCCGGACTAGCGGGGGCTACGAGCAGTACTTC.

The chain is built from TRBV6-5 and TRBJ2-7, with D possibly matching TRBD1 (6 bases). Germline loops: CDR1 MNHEY, CDR2 SVGAGI. This CDR3 is built from 15 residues. Trimming took 2 bases from V and 5 from J, leaving 16 bases between them. The CDR3 DNA sequence: TGTGCCAGCAGTTACCCAGGGAACAGGGCCCACGAGCAGTACTTC. Amino acids: CASSYPGNRAHEQYF.

J is TRBJ2-3 and V is TRBV2; TRBD1 might be the D (6 bases). The germline CDR1 and CDR2 sequences are SNHLY and FYNNEI. Trimming pared 5 bases from V and 0 bases from J, leaving 18 bases between. This CDR3 region has 17 residues. CDR3 sequence: CASSSTIRDTSTDTQYF. CDR3 bases: TGTGCCAGCAGTAGTACTATCCGGGACACTAGCACAGATACGCAGTATTTT.

This chain uses TRBV11-3 with TRBJ2-7, with 11 bases that match TRBD1. This CDR3 contains 15 residues. J gave up 4 bases and V 7 bases, and 9 bases lay outside the gene matches. CDR1 and CDR2 from the germline V gene are SGHNT and YENEEA. In DNA, the CDR3 is TGTGCCAGCACCGAACTAGGGACAGGGGGTTACGAGCAGTACTTC. As protein: CASTELGTGGYEQYF.

This clone was found a few times. This chain links TRBV27 with TRBJ1-2, with 7 bases identical to TRBD1. Germline values: CDR1 MNHEY, CDR2 SMNVEV (reference sequence). The CDR3 consists of 12 residues. V shed 10 bases and J 7 bases; nucleotides not matched to a gene: 9. The CDR3 loop reads CATRQGLSGYTF. DNA of the CDR3: TGTGCCACCAGACAGGGATTAAGTGGCTACACCTTC.

A single count supports this clone. The chain is built from TRBV7-6 and TRBJ2-2; 7 bases agree with TRBD2. Germline V gives CDR1 SGHVS, CDR2 FNYEAQ. The CDR3 contains 20 residues. The ends lost 7 bases at V and 7 bases at J; junction bases unmatched: 27. In DNA, the CDR3 is TGTGCCAGCATCCCTCAACGCGGGGGAAAGAGGGGAGTAGCGATCGGGGAGCTGTTTTTT. Encoded protein: CASIPQRGGKRGVAIGELFF.

This rearrangement joins TRBV6-1 to TRBJ1-2; tentatively, D is TRBD1 (5 bases). The CDR3 spans 14 residues. V was clipped by 6 bases and J by 2 bases, with 13 bases between them. CDR1 is MNHNS, CDR2 SASEGT, per germline. CDR3 nucleotide sequence: TGTGCCAGCAGGCCAGGGATGGGCAACTATGGCTACACCTTC. It yields the protein CASRPGMGNYGYTF.

This chain links TRBV5-4 with TRBJ2-1; TRBD2 agrees at 7 bases. V was clipped by 2 bases and J by 3 bases; unmatched bases: 8. Germline-derived CDR1 and CDR2 are SGHNT and YYREEE (reference sequence). The CDR3 sequence is 16 residues long. CDR3 sequence reads: CASSFMGRGNYNEQFF. The CDR3 nucleotides are TGTGCCAGCAGCTTTATGGGGCGGGGGAACTACAATGAGCAGTTCTTC.

This chain joins TRBV7-2 and TRBJ2-7, with 12 bases aligning to TRBD2. Per the germline V gene, CDR1 is SGHTA and CDR2 is FQGNSA. With 6 bases clipped from V and 5 bases from J, the junction kept 2 bases outside the gene matches. The CDR3 spans 13 residues. CDR3 loop: CASRLAGGHEQYF. The CDR3 DNA reads as TGTGCCAGCAGACTAGCGGGGGGCCACGAGCAGTACTTC. Filled out from reference TRBV7-2 and TRBJ2-7, the complete variable domain reads GAGVSQSPSNKVTEKGKDVELRCDPISGHTALYWYRQSLGQGLEFLIYFQGNSAPDKSGLPSDRFSAERTGGSVSTLTIQRTQQEDSAVYLCASRLAGGHEQYFGPGTRLTVT.

Notes on this clone: The sample has other DNA sequences that encode this CDR3 too. J is TRBJ2-1 and V is TRBV5-1; 11 bases match TRBD1. This CDR3 is 16 amino acids long. V lost 0 bases to trimming and J lost 2 bases; unmatched junction nucleotides: 1. CDR1 is SGHRS and CDR2 is YFSETQ in the germline V gene. DNA for the CDR3: TGCGCCAGCAGCTTGGTGGGACAGGGGGCCTACAATGAGCAGTTCTTC. It codes for CASSLVGQGAYNEQFF. Together with reference TRBV5-1 and TRBJ2-1, the CDR3 gives the full variable domain: KAGVTQTPRYLIKTRGQQVTLSCSPISGHRSVSWYQQTPGQGLQFLFEYFSETQRNKGNFPGRFSGRQFSNSRSEMNVSTLELGDSALYLCASSLVGQGAYNEQFFGPGTRLTVL.

CDR3 amino acids: CAWSVRGFGQPQHF. The DNA of the CDR3 is TGTGCCTGGAGTGTACGAGGGTTCGGTCAGCCCCAGCATTTT. The chain employs TRBV30 and TRBJ1-5; D unclear. V lost 0 bases, J lost 6 bases, and 12 bases lay in between. The CDR3 extends over 14 amino acids. Germline V gene data show CDR1 as GTSNPN and CDR2 as SVGIG (reference sequence).

The V gene is TRBV6-5, the J gene TRBJ2-1; tentatively, D is TRBD2 (5 bases). The CDR3 contains 15 residues. Trimming took off 2 bases at V and 6 bases at J, with 14 bases between the two ends. Germline V gives CDR1 MNHEY, CDR2 SVGAGI. CDR3 in amino acids: CASSYGSLGINEQFF. The DNA of the CDR3 is TGTGCCAGCAGTTACGGGAGTCTTGGGATCAATGAGCAGTTCTTC.

The CDR3 nucleotides read TGTGCCAGCAGACAGGACAATGAGCAGTTCTTC. Translation gives CASRQDNEQFF. This chain uses TRBV6-5 with TRBJ2-1; TRBD1 is a possible D gene (5 bases). CDR3 length equals 11 residues. In germline, CDR1 is MNHEY, CDR2 SVGAGI. V lost 6 bases, J lost 5 bases, and 5 bases lay in between.

Only one count was recorded for this clone. This sequence joins TRBV27 and TRBJ1-1; no clear D gene. The CDR3 totals 15 residues. The V end was cut by 5 bases, the J end by 0 bases, with 13 bases between. Germline-derived CDR1 and CDR2 are MNHEY and SMNVEV (reference sequence). This CDR3 is CASSIAAFLNTEAFF. The CDR3 coding sequence is TGTGCCAGCAGTATAGCGGCATTCTTGAACACTGAAGCTTTCTTT.

This chain links TRBV7-2 with TRBJ2-1, with TRBD2 matching 10 bases. Germline V gene data show CDR1 as SGHTA and CDR2 as FQGNSA. The CDR3 consists of 17 residues. J lost 10 bases, V lost 5 bases, and 17 bases had no gene match. CDR3 amino acids: CASSARDGLAGAKEQFF. The DNA of the CDR3 is TGTGCCAGCAGCGCAAGGGACGGGCTAGCGGGGGCAAAGGAGCAGTTCTTC.

The chain carries TRBV20-1 and TRBJ1-1; 7 nucleotides agree with TRBD1. The CDR3 consists of 11 residues. Germline CDR1 is DFQATT and CDR2 is SNEGSKA (reference sequence). With 7 bases clipped from V and 11 bases from J, the junction kept 10 bases outside the gene matches. The DNA of the CDR3 is TGCAGTGTCAAACAGGGGTGGGATGCTTTCTTT. Translating it yields CSVKQGWDAFF.

Only one count was recorded for this clone. This chain uses TRBV27 with TRBJ2-3; the D gene is possibly TRBD1 (5 bases). Germline V CDR1 and CDR2: MNHEY, SMNVEV (reference sequence). V dropped 5 bases and J dropped 2 bases, with 23 bases sitting between them. This CDR3 region has 18 residues. CDR3 sequence (DNA): TGTGCCAGCAGTCCTCTTAATCCTCTAGGGGTTTTCACAGATACGCAGTATTTT. This encodes CASSPLNPLGVFTDTQYF.

The gene calls are TRBV4-1 and TRBJ2-7, with a weak D call TRBD1 (6 bases). The CDR3 runs 15 residues. V was pared by 0 bases and J by 3 bases, with 12 bases between. The germline V gene has CDR1 MGHRA and CDR2 YSYEKL. For the CDR3, the DNA is TGCGCCAGCAGCCAAGACGCAGGGGCCGACTACGAGCAGTACTTC. As protein: CASSQDAGADYEQYF.

The genes are TRBV7-2 and TRBJ1-1; D may be TRBD1 (5 bases). The CDR3 contains 14 residues. CDR1 is SGHTA, CDR2 FQGNSA, per germline. V dropped 7 bases and J dropped 5 bases, with 17 bases sitting between them. The CDR3 DNA reads TGTGCCAGCACCTACGGGGGAGGGGCTACTGAAGCTTTCTTT. It translates to CASTYGGGATEAFF.

The chain links TRBV4-1 to TRBJ2-7; D unresolved. Germline V gives CDR1 MGHRA, CDR2 YSYEKL. The V end was cut by 0 bases, the J end by 1 base, with 10 bases between. The CDR3 loop spans 15 amino acids. CDR3: CASSQDQRESYEQYF. Written as DNA, the CDR3 is TGCGCCAGCAGCCAAGATCAAAGAGAATCCTACGAGCAGTACTTC.

The chain links TRBV4-1 to TRBJ2-5; 8 positions agree with TRBD1. The J segment lost 4 bases and the V segment lost 3 bases, leaving 4 bases of the junction unmatched. The CDR3 is 14 amino acids. The germline V gene encodes CDR1 MGHRA and CDR2 YSYEKL. CDR3 sequence reads: CASSQTDRGETQYF. The CDR3 DNA sequence: TGCGCCAGCAGCCAGACAGACAGGGGAGAGACCCAGTACTTC.